This T cell receptor beta chain was obtained from a study of blood T cell repertoires in COVID-19. Study in general: Acute and convalescent COVID-19 samples came from the United States, Italy and Spain. In each case, the material was cDNA or gDNA derived from T cells, B-cell-depleted T cells, or PBMCs.

Per the authors' pipeline: Nucleated cell number was recorded as an estimate derived from reference gene primer amplification. This table comes from immunoSEQ multiplex PCR, and its TCRdb copy is limited to in-frame clones, with some not included. That table supplies the V and J calls and clone size; D and trimming were determined from the DNA. The repertoire holds about 210,000 clones, with 80% as singletons. The clonotype originates from a man in his sixties with acute or convalescent COVID-19. The sequenced material came from peripheral blood.

CDR3 protein: CASSEMRQGRGNTIYF. The CDR3 bases are TGCGCCAGCAGTGAGATGAGACAGGGTAGAGGAAACACCATATATTTT. This chain connects TRBV10-2 to TRBJ1-3; TRBD1 matches 7 bases. Unmatched junction bases numbered 8, after V lost 2 bases and J lost 4 bases. CDR1 and CDR2 from the germline V gene are WSHSY and SAAADI. The CDR3 length is 16 residues.